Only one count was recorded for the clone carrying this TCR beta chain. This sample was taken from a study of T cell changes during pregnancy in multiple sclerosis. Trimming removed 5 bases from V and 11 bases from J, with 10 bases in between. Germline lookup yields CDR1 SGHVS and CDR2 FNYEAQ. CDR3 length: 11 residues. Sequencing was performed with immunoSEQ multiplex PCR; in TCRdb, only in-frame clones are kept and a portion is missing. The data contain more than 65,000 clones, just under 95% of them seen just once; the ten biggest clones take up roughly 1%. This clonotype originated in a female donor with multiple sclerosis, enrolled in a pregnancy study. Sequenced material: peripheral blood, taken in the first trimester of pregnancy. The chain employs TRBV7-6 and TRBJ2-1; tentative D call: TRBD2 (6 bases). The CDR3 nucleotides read TGTGCCAGCAGCCGAGGGACTCAGCAGTTCTTC. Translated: CASSRGTQQFF.